A selection of T cell receptor beta chains follows, all from one sample in a study of breast tumors, draining lymph nodes, adjacent tissues. TCRdb independently ran MiXCR on the multiplex PCR reads; one entry per CDR3 protein. The table records about 180,000 distinct CDR3 sequences, around a third of them present only once. Material for sequencing was axillary lymph node tissue. The source of these receptors is a female donor with breast cancer. Some clones in this sample may be carry-over from other donors' samples. The CDR3 runs from the conserved cysteine through the conserved F or W. D genes are given only for firm matches. Size tells how often a clone was seen (once, few, many) or the class of an expanded clone, and some rows leave it out.

j_call | clone_size | v_call | d_call | cdr3_nt | cdr3_aa
TRBJ1-1 | NA | TRBV11-1 | NA | TGTGCCAGCAGAAAATTCATCAGTAGGGAGACCACTGAAGCTTTCTTT | CASRKFISRETTEAFF
TRBJ1-3 | NA | TRBV12-3/TRBV12-4 | NA | TGTGCCAGCAGTATCCAGGGTGGAAGAAACACCATATATTTT | CASSIQGGRNTIYF
TRBJ2-1 | NA | TRBV6-5 | TRBD2 | TGTGCCAGCAGTCTCGAACTAGCGAGGTACAATGAGCAGTTCTTC | CASSLELARYNEQFF
TRBJ1-2 | many | TRBV5-1 | NA | TGCGCCAGCAGCTTGGAAAACTATGGCTACACCTTC | CASSLENYGYTF
TRBJ2-1 | many | TRBV4-2 | NA | TGTGCCAGCAGCCCTACCGGGACTGGCAAGCCCTTCAATGAGCAGTTCTTC | CASSPTGTGKPFNEQFF
TRBJ1-2 | NA | TRBV18 | TRBD1 | TGTGCCAGCTCACCCACAGGGGATTCTAACTATGACTACACCTTC | CASSPTGDSNYDYTF
TRBJ2-7 | many | TRBV19 | TRBD1 | TGTGCCAGTAGTATTAGTGGGACAGGGAGCTACGAGCAGTACTTC | CASSISGTGSYEQYF
TRBJ2-7 | many | TRBV10-3 | NA | TGTGCCATCAGCCTCGACGCCAAGAAGAACTACGAGCAGTACTTC | CAISLDAKKNYEQYF
TRBJ1-6 | many | TRBV28 | NA | TGTGCCAGCAGTTTATTGATTGGGATGGAGGCCCTCCACTTT | CASSLLIGMEALHF
TRBJ2-1 | many | TRBV9 | TRBD2 | TGTGCCAGCAGCGTAGGCGGGGGAGGCGACAATGAGCAGTTCTTC | CASSVGGGGDNEQFF
TRBJ1-3 | few | TRBV20-1 | NA | TGCAGTGTCGGAGGGAGGCTTGGAAACATCATATATTTT | CSVGGRLGNIIYF
TRBJ1-4 | many | TRBV20-1 | NA | TGCAGTGCTAGAGAATGGGGGAGGGGTAATGAAAAACTGTTTTTT | CSAREWGRGNEKLFF
TRBJ2-1 | NA | TRBV6-5 | TRBD2 | TGTGCCAGCAGGTTACTAGCGGGGGTAGCGGATGAGCAGTTCTTC | CASRLLAGVADEQFF
TRBJ2-3 | many | TRBV7-9 | NA | TGTGCCAGGGACCAACTAGTCGCAGATACGCAGTATTTT | CARDQLVADTQYF
TRBJ2-7 | many | TRBV7-2 | NA | TGTGCCAGCAGCTTAGAGAGGGTTAGCGGCGAGCAGTACTTC | CASSLERVSGEQYF
TRBJ1-6 | NA | TRBV19 | NA | TGTGCCAACCTAGGAGGGGGTTCACCCCTCCACTTT | CANLGGGSPLHF
TRBJ1-5 | NA | TRBV4-1 | NA | TGCGCCAGCAGCCTACAGGGTCTCAATCAGCCCCAGCATTTT | CASSLQGLNQPQHF
TRBJ2-7 | many | TRBV12-3/TRBV12-4 | NA | TGTGCCAGCAGTTTAGCGGGAGGCTCCGAGCAGTACTTC | CASSLAGGSEQYF
TRBJ2-2 | NA | TRBV6-5 | TRBD2 | TGTGCCAGCAGACCTAGCGGGGGCCAGAACACCGGGGAGCTGTTTTTT | CASRPSGGQNTGELFF
TRBJ2-1 | many | TRBV11-3 | NA | TGTGCCAGCCGAAGGGGCTTTAACAATGAGCAGTTCTTC | CASRRGFNNEQFF
TRBJ1-1 | NA | TRBV6-1 | NA | TGTGCCAGCAGTGAAGGCCAGTTCCGTACACGGGAAGCTTTCTTT | CASSEGQFRTREAFF
TRBJ1-5 | many | TRBV12-3/TRBV12-4 | NA | TGTGCCAGCAGTTTAGCGGGATGGGTAGGTCAGCCCCAGCATTTT | CASSLAGWVGQPQHF
TRBJ2-2 | NA | TRBV20-1 | NA | TGCAGTGCTAATCGGGCGAACACCGGGGAGCTGTTTTTT | CSANRANTGELFF
TRBJ2-3 | few | TRBV12-3/TRBV12-4 | TRBD2 | TGTGCCAGCAGCCGGCTAGCGGGCACAGATACGCAGTATTTT | CASSRLAGTDTQYF
TRBJ2-7 | NA | TRBV7-9 | NA | TGTGCCAGCAGCTATGGGGTCAACTACGAGCAGTACTTC | CASSYGVNYEQYF
TRBJ1-3 | many | TRBV6-6 | NA | TGTGCCAGCAGTCACCCGGGACGGTCCTCTGGAAACACCATATATTTT | CASSHPGRSSGNTIYF
TRBJ2-3 | NA | TRBV3-1 | NA | TGTGCCAGCAGCCAAGATTTGGTCAGCACAGATACGCAGTATTTT | CASSQDLVSTDTQYF
TRBJ2-1 | many | TRBV7-2 | NA | TGTGCCAGCAGCTTAGCAGGGGCGGGAGAGCAGTTCTTC | CASSLAGAGEQFF
TRBJ1-2 | many | TRBV7-2 | NA | TGTGCCAGCAGCTCCTATGTGGGCTACACCTTC | CASSSYVGYTF
TRBJ2-2 | many | TRBV27 | TRBD2 | TGTGCCAGCAGTTTATTGCCTAGCGGGAGATTGGCCGGGGAGCTGTTTTTT | CASSLLPSGRLAGELFF
TRBJ2-2 | NA | TRBV4-1 | NA | TGCGCCAGCAGCCAAGCCGGCCCGAACACCGGGGAGCTGTTTTTT | CASSQAGPNTGELFF
TRBJ2-5 | few | TRBV15 | TRBD1 | TGTGCCACCAGCAGAGCGACAGGGGAGACCCAGTACTTC | CATSRATGETQYF
TRBJ2-5 | many | TRBV7-9 | NA | TGTGCCAGCAGCTTAGATTTCGGGGGCGGGGAGACCCAGTACTTC | CASSLDFGGGETQYF
TRBJ2-6 | many | TRBV12-3/TRBV12-4 | TRBD1 | TGTGCCAGCAGTCCTGGGACAGGAGCCTCTGGGGCCAACGTCCTGACTTTC | CASSPGTGASGANVLTF
TRBJ1-5 | many | TRBV2 | NA | TGTGCCAGCGCGACAGGTGGGAATCAGCCCCAGCATTTT | CASATGGNQPQHF
TRBJ2-7 | once | TRBV10-3 | NA | TGTGCCAGGTCGGGGTCCTACGAGCAGTACTTC | CARSGSYEQYF
TRBJ1-2 | NA | TRBV29-1 | NA | TGCAGCGGGGGAAACTATGGCTACACCTTC | CSGGNYGYTF
TRBJ2-2 | NA | TRBV6-1 | TRBD1 | TGTGCCAGCAGTCAATTTCCGGGACAGGGGGCCTATAGCGGTTCGAACACCGGGGAGCTGTTTTTT | CASSQFPGQGAYSGSNTGELFF
TRBJ1-5 | many | TRBV20-1 | NA | TGCAGTGCTAGAGATCAGGGATACAATCAGCCCCAGCATTTT | CSARDQGYNQPQHF
TRBJ2-2 | many | TRBV5-5 | TRBD2 | TGTGCCAGCAGCCCAGCCAGGATAGCGGGGTCCACCGGGGAGCTGTTTTTT | CASSPARIAGSTGELFF
TRBJ2-7 | many | TRBV7-6 | NA | TGTGCCAGCAGCTTAGAGCGGACAAATTTCTACGAGCAGTACTTC | CASSLERTNFYEQYF
TRBJ2-2 | many | TRBV12-3/TRBV12-4 | NA | TGTGCCAGCAGTTCCACTTACACCGGGGAGCTGTTTTTT | CASSSTYTGELFF
TRBJ2-2 | NA | TRBV19 | NA | TGTGCCAGTAGTCCAGCTACTACCGCTTCTGGGGAGCTGTTTTTT | CASSPATTASGELFF
TRBJ1-2 | many | TRBV29-1 | NA | TGCAGCGTTTGGGACGGCTATGGCTACACCTTC | CSVWDGYGYTF
TRBJ1-5 | many | TRBV5-1 | NA | TGCGCCAGCAGGGCAGGGGAAAGCGGGGGCAATCAGCCCCAGCATTTT | CASRAGESGGNQPQHF
TRBJ2-3 | few | TRBV6-2/TRBV6-3 | TRBD1 | TGTGCCAGCAGCCCATACCAGCGGACAGGGACAAGGTCCACAGATACGCAGTATTTT | CASSPYQRTGTRSTDTQYF
TRBJ2-7 | NA | TRBV24-1 | NA | TGTGCCACGAGCCCTAGACGCGAAATCTACGAGCAGTACTTC | CATSPRREIYEQYF
TRBJ2-6 | few | TRBV6-2/TRBV6-3 | NA | TGTGCCAGCAGCAAGCCCACCGGGGGTTCTGGGGCCAACGTCCTGACTTTC | CASSKPTGGSGANVLTF
TRBJ2-5 | many | TRBV20-1 | NA | TGCAGTGCTCCAAACCCGCGGGAGACCCAGTACTTC | CSAPNPRETQYF